This T cell receptor beta chain was obtained from a study of tumor-infiltrating lymphocytes in primary liver carcinoma. Study-level information: The patients comprised men and women between the ages of 30 and 69 years. The tumors, T1-T3 N0M0 lesions, were roughly 4.2 to 11 cm across.

The germline gives CDR1 SGHDT, CDR2 YYEEEE. V was shortened by 4 bases and J by 2 bases, with 10 bases between the two germline ends. The CDR3 is 13 residues long. Researchers drew blood RNA from unsorted whole blood and extracted germline DNA as well. This clonotype was found a few times. Reverse transcription of 500 ng total RNA with a constant-region primer produced TCR beta cDNA. Slightly modified ARM-PCR, run as three nested multiplex PCR rounds, produced the TCR beta libraries. TRBV1-TRBV30 forward primers and a C-beta reverse primer were used in the first two PCR rounds, which each ran for ten to eleven cycles. From the multiplex PCR reads, TCRdb called clonotypes with MiXCR, one entry per CDR3 protein. The profile shows approximately 320,000 distinct CDR3 sequences, approximately 54% of them singletons.

The chain employs TRBV5-6 and TRBJ2-7; TRBD2 might be the D (5 bases). Input material: peripheral blood. The sequence was obtained from a woman in her twenties or thirties with primary liver carcinoma and hepatitis B virus infection. This CDR3 is CASSTGITYEQYF. CDR3 nucleotides: TGTGCCAGCAGCACCGGGATCACCTACGAGCAGTACTTC.